The 26 T cell receptor beta chains below all came from one sample that was sequenced in a study of cytomegalovirus exposure and HLA in healthy donors. PCR was performed using 60 Vbeta and 13 Jbeta primers. This table comes from immunoSEQ multiplex PCR, and its TCRdb copy is limited to in-frame clones, with some not included. The sample has about 160,000 clones; approximately 75% are singletons. Sequencing was done on a sample of PBMCs. The receptor set was obtained from a woman aged 18-30 years in good health and CMV-seronegative.

The chain's CDR3 is CASSPIGNTEAFF. The CDR3, as DNA: TGTGCCAGTAGCCCGATCGGGAACACTGAAGCTTTCTTT. J is TRBJ1-1 and V is TRBV19, with no clear D. The CDR3 extends over 13 amino acids. CDR1 LNHDA and CDR2 SQIVND come from the germline V gene (reference sequence). The V and J ends lost 6 bases and 1 base respectively, with 9 bases between them.

This clone appeared a few times. The gene calls are TRBV5-4 and TRBJ2-1; 7 bases match TRBD1. The CDR3 has 15 amino acids. V trimming: 4 bases; J trimming: 4 bases; junction bases outside the gene matches: 8. The germline V gene has CDR1 SGHNT and CDR2 YYREEE (reference sequence). The DNA for the CDR3 is TGTGCCAGCAGCACCACGGACAGGCCTTACAATGAGCAGTTCTTC. Encoded protein: CASSTTDRPYNEQFF.

The J gene is TRBJ2-1, the V gene TRBV27; TRBD1 matches at 7 bases. The CDR3 contains 19 residues. Losses at the gene ends were 3 bases for V and 1 base for J; bases not matched to a gene: 15. Looked up from germline, CDR1 is MNHEY and CDR2 is SMNVEV (reference sequence). CDR3 loop: CASSLTATGRGPSYNEQFF. The CDR3 region has the DNA TGTGCCAGCAGTTTGACCGCGACAGGGCGCGGACCTTCCTACAATGAGCAGTTCTTC.

The CDR3 DNA reads as TGTGCCAGCAGTGGGACAGGGGGGGTTGAAGCTTTCTTT. It yields the protein CASSGTGGVEAFF. The chain has TRBV6-1 and TRBJ1-1, with 10 nucleotides matching TRBD1. This CDR3 region has 13 residues. V shed 4 bases and J 7 bases; nucleotides not matched to a gene: 3. Germline V gene sequence: CDR1 MNHNS, CDR2 SASEGT.

The rearrangement uses TRBV6-6 and TRBJ1-2; TRBD1 is a possible D gene (6 bases). V was clipped by 8 bases and J by 7 bases, with 11 bases between them. CDR3 length: 11 residues. The germline gives CDR1 MNHNY, CDR2 SVGAGI (reference sequence). The CDR3 region has the DNA TGTGCCAGCTACAGGGCGCGTGGCTACACCTTC. It encodes CASYRARGYTF.

The sample holds a few counts of this clone. The rearrangement joins TRBV2 to TRBJ2-7; no reliable D call. The germline CDR1 and CDR2 sequences are SNHLY and FYNNEI. The CDR3 spans 12 residues. V was clipped by 4 bases and J by 4 bases, with 8 bases between them. The CDR3 DNA sequence: TGTGCCAGCAGTGTAGATGTGTACGAGCAGTACTTC. Amino acid sequence: CASSVDVYEQYF. Full variable domain (outside the CDR3, taken from reference TRBV2 and TRBJ2-7): EPEVTQTPSHQVTQMGQEVILRCVPISNHLYFYWYRQILGQKVEFLVSFYNNEISEKSEIFDDQFSVERPDGSNFTLKIRSTKLEDSAMYFCASSVDVYEQYFGPGTRLTVT.

The chain joins TRBV5-1 to TRBJ2-3, with TRBD2 matching 7 bases. CDR1 and CDR2 (germline): SGHRS, YFSETQ. The trim removed 0 bases at V and 0 bases at J, leaving 4 bases unmatched. The CDR3 loop spans 16 amino acids. As DNA, the CDR3 is TGCGCCAGCAGCTTGGGTAGTAGCGGGAGCACAGATACGCAGTATTTT. This gives the protein CASSLGSSGSTDTQYF.

The chain recombines TRBV27 with TRBJ1-2, with a possible D match to TRBD1 (5 bases). The V gene lost 6 bases and the J gene lost 2 bases, with 13 bases spanning the gap. Germline loops: CDR1 MNHEY, CDR2 SMNVEV (reference sequence). The CDR3 sequence is 14 residues long. For the CDR3, the DNA is TGTGCCAGCAGAAGAACTGGGGGGAACTATGGCTACACCTTC. Protein sequence: CASRRTGGNYGYTF.

This clone was recorded a few times. The chain couples TRBV19 to TRBJ1-2; D is uncertain. Germline CDR1 and CDR2: LNHDA and SQIVND (reference sequence). V was pared by 5 bases and J by 6 bases, with 13 bases between. This CDR3 region has 13 residues. This chain's CDR3 is CASSGQDENGYTF. In DNA, the CDR3 is TGTGCCAGTAGTGGGCAGGATGAAAATGGCTACACCTTC.

In nucleotides, the CDR3 is TGTGCCAGCAGCCCGGGGGGACAGGGGATTGACAATGAGCAGTTCTTC. Its protein product is CASSPGGQGIDNEQFF. The chain couples TRBV9 to TRBJ2-1; 10 nucleotides align to TRBD1. The germline CDR1 and CDR2 sequences are SGDLS and YYNGEE. The V gene end was trimmed by 4 bases and the J gene end by 5 bases; junction bases not matched to a gene: 9. There are 16 residues in the CDR3.

Turning to this clone: Other nucleotide sequences from this sample produce the same CDR3. The rearrangement links TRBV18 to TRBJ1-3; 9 bases line up with TRBD1. The V segment lost 5 bases and the J segment 4 bases; nucleotides outside the gene matches: 6. Germline CDR1 KGHSH, CDR2 LQKENI. The CDR3 sequence is 15 residues long. The CDR3 is CASSSQGASGNTIYF. CDR3 bases: TGTGCCAGCTCATCACAGGGGGCCTCGGGAAACACCATATATTTT.

The chain couples TRBV7-9 to TRBJ1-2; possible D gene TRBD1, 5 bases. This CDR3 contains 14 residues. V shed 3 bases and J shed 4 bases, with 12 bases lying between them. The V gene's germline CDR1 is SEHNR and CDR2 FQNEAQ (reference sequence). CDR3 DNA: TGTGCCAGCAGCTTCGTCCAGGGAGGCTATGGCTACACCTTC. Encoded protein: CASSFVQGGYGYTF.

The V and J genes are TRBV5-1 and TRBJ2-7; 14 nucleotides match TRBD2. From germline, CDR1 is SGHRS and CDR2 YFSETQ. The CDR3 totals 19 residues. J lost 1 base, V lost 4 bases, and 13 bases had no gene match. The CDR3 nucleotides read TGCGCCAGCAGCCCCGCCGGGACTAGCGGGAGTAAGCAGTCCTACGAGCAGTACTTC. Translated: CASSPAGTSGSKQSYEQYF.

V gene TRBV4-1 combines with J gene TRBJ2-5; 8 nucleotides match TRBD1. V was pared by 1 base and J by 4 bases, with 2 bases of the junction left unmatched. The germline CDR1 and CDR2 sequences are MGHRA and YSYEKL. The CDR3 totals 14 residues. CDR3 region: CASSQVGTGETQYF. In DNA form, the CDR3 reads TGCGCCAGCAGCCAAGTCGGGACAGGAGAGACCCAGTACTTC.

V gene TRBV18 combines with J gene TRBJ1-1; D perhaps matches TRBD1 (6 bases). From germline, CDR1 is KGHSH and CDR2 LQKENI. The CDR3 length is 17 residues. V lost 2 bases and J 5 bases, leaving 21 bases between the germline ends. CDR3 in amino acids: CASSPISQGLMGTEAFF. The CDR3 DNA is TGTGCCAGCTCACCAATCAGCCAGGGGTTAATGGGGACTGAAGCTTTCTTT.

The genes are TRBV9 and TRBJ2-2, with TRBD1 as a possible D gene (6 bases). This CDR3 region has 15 residues. Germline V gene data show CDR1 as SGDLS and CDR2 as YYNGEE. The ends were cut back, 3 bases at V and 4 bases at J, with 13 bases in the middle. The CDR3 bases are TGTGCCAGCAGCGCATGGGACACCCTCACCGGGGAGCTGTTTTTT. This encodes CASSAWDTLTGELFF.

The chain links TRBV5-1 to TRBJ1-2, with 8 bases fitting TRBD1. Looked up from germline, CDR1 is SGHRS and CDR2 is YFSETQ. This CDR3 is 16 amino acids long. Losses at the gene ends were 0 bases for V and 5 bases for J; bases not matched to a gene: 9. CDR3 residues: CASSLDLTGTGYGYTF. The CDR3 DNA sequence: TGCGCCAGCAGCTTGGATCTAACCGGGACAGGTTATGGCTACACCTTC.

The chain recombines TRBV29-1 with TRBJ1-3, with D uncertain. CDR3 length equals 13 residues. Per germline, CDR1 SQVTM and CDR2 ANQGSEA. V dropped 4 bases and J dropped 0 bases, with 7 bases sitting between them. The CDR3 bases are TGCAGCGTTGGGCCCAGCTCTGGAAACACCATATATTTT. Translated, it gives CSVGPSSGNTIYF. The full variable domain, with the rest looked up from reference TRBV29-1 and TRBJ1-3, is SAVISQKPSRDICQRGTSLTIQCQVDSQVTMMFWYRQQPGQSLTLIATANQGSEATYESGFVIDKFPISRPNLTFSTLTVSNMSPEDSSIYLCSVGPSSGNTIYFGEGSWLTVV.

The chain has TRBV4-2 and TRBJ2-3; perhaps TRBD1 as D (6 bases). The CDR3 runs to 15 residues. The V end was cut by 2 bases, the J end by 1 base, with 10 bases between. Germline V gene sequence: CDR1 LGHNA, CDR2 YNFKEQ. CDR3 in DNA: TGTGCCAGCAGCCAACAGGGGCTCGGCACAGATACGCAGTATTTT. Its translation is CASSQQGLGTDTQYF.

V and J are TRBV2 and TRBJ1-2; a weak D match, TRBD1 (5 bases). The CDR3 is 13 amino acids. V shed 8 bases and J shed 0 bases, with 10 bases lying between them. CDR1 and CDR2 (germline): SNHLY, FYNNEI. CDR3 DNA: TGTGCCAGCCGGCGACAGCCTAACTATGGCTACACCTTC. It specifies CASRRQPNYGYTF.

This clone has only one observation. CDR3 in amino acids: CASRWGGTEAFF. As DNA, the CDR3 is TGTGCCAGCAGGTGGGGGGGCACTGAAGCTTTCTTT. This chain uses TRBV6-4 with TRBJ1-1, with D possibly matching TRBD1 (5 bases). With 6 bases removed from V and 4 bases from J, the gap between germline ends came to 9 bases. This CDR3 is 12 amino acids long. CDR1 is MRHNA, CDR2 SNTAGT, per germline.

The chain carries TRBV27 and TRBJ1-1, with TRBD1 as a possible D gene (5 bases). V lost 2 bases and J 11 bases, leaving 15 bases between the germline ends. CDR1 MNHEY and CDR2 SMNVEV come from the germline V gene (reference sequence). The CDR3 is 13 residues long. The CDR3 bases are TGTGCCAGCAGTTTACCTGGGACTACGCGGGCTTTCTTT. Translated, it gives CASSLPGTTRAFF.

The chain recombines TRBV19 with TRBJ1-2, with TRBD1 matching over 8 bases. The V gene's germline CDR1 is LNHDA and CDR2 SQIVND (reference sequence). The CDR3 has 15 amino acids. V gave up 3 bases and J gave up 4 bases; unmatched junction bases: 7. The DNA of the CDR3 is TGTGCCAGTAGTATGGATCAGGGGGCCCTCTATGGCTACACCTTC. Amino acids: CASSMDQGALYGYTF. The full variable domain, its missing parts supplied by reference TRBV19 and TRBJ1-2, is DGGITQSPKYLFRKEGQNVTLSCEQNLNHDAMYWYRQDPGQGLRLIYYSQIVNDFQKGDIAEGYSVSREKKESFPLTVTSAQKNPTAFYLCASSMDQGALYGYTFGSGTRLTVV.

This clone was seen a single time. The V and J genes are TRBV28 and TRBJ1-1; 7 bases are a match to TRBD1. The germline V gene has CDR1 MDHEN and CDR2 SYDVKM. Trimming took 4 bases from V and 6 from J; bases not matched to a gene: 14. The length of the CDR3 is 16 residues. CDR3 bases: TGTGCCAGCAGTTCCGGGGACAGACAGGGAAGAGCTGAAGCTTTCTTT. Its translation is CASSSGDRQGRAEAFF. The full variable domain, with the rest looked up from reference TRBV28 and TRBJ1-1, is DVKVTQSSRYLVKRTGEKVFLECVQDMDHENMFWYRQDPGLGLRLIYFSYDVKMKEKGDIPEGYSVSREKKERFSLILESASTNQTSMYLCASSSGDRQGRAEAFFGQGTRLTVV.

The CDR3 spells CASSLVKGTSGGAHTGELFF. CDR3 bases: TGCGCCAGCAGCTTGGTGAAAGGGACTAGCGGGGGGGCGCACACCGGGGAGCTGTTTTTT. The chain uses TRBV5-1 and TRBJ2-2; 16 positions agree with TRBD2. This CDR3 has 20 amino acids. V lost 0 bases, J lost 3 bases, and 8 bases stayed unmatched. In germline, CDR1 is SGHRS, CDR2 YFSETQ. The full variable domain, its missing parts supplied by reference TRBV5-1 and TRBJ2-2, is KAGVTQTPRYLIKTRGQQVTLSCSPISGHRSVSWYQQTPGQGLQFLFEYFSETQRNKGNFPGRFSGRQFSNSRSEMNVSTLELGDSALYLCASSLVKGTSGGAHTGELFFGEGSRLTVL.

The chain carries TRBV7-9 and TRBJ2-1; 7 nucleotides agree with TRBD1. The length of the CDR3 is 15 residues. CDR1 is SEHNR, CDR2 FQNEAQ, per germline (reference sequence). V lost 2 bases, J lost 2 bases, and 3 bases stayed unmatched. CDR3 region: CASSLTTGAYNEQFF. As DNA, the CDR3 is TGTGCCAGCAGCTTAACAACAGGGGCCTACAATGAGCAGTTCTTC.